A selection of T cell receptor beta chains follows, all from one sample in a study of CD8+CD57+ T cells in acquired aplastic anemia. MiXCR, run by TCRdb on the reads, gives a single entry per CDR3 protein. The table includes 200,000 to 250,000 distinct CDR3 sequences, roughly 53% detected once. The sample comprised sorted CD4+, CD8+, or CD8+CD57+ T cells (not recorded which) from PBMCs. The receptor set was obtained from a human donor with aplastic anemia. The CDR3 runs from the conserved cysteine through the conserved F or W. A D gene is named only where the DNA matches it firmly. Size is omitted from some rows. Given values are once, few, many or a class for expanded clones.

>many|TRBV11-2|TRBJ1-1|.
CASSQAGTASLSFF
TGTGCCAGCAGCCAAGCCGGGACCGCCTCACTATCTTTCTTT
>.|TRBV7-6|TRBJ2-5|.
CASSLESNGGFGNQPQYF
TGTGCCAGCAGCTTAGAGTCCAACGGCGGGTTCGGCAATCAGCCCCAGTACTTC
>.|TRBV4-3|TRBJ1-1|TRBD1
CASSQDRQGRYTEAFF
TGCGCCAGCAGCCAAGATCGACAGGGACGATACACTGAAGCTTTCTTT
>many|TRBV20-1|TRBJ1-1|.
CSATRENTEAFF
TGCAGTGCAACGAGGGAGAACACTGAAGCTTTCTTT
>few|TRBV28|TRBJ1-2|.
CASSLLQGGYTF
TGTGCCAGCAGTTTATTGCAGGGCGGCTACACCTTC
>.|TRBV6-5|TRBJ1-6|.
CASSYESLGSPLHF
TGTGCCAGCAGTTACGAGAGTTTAGGATCACCCCTCCACTTT
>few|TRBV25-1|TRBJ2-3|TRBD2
CASSASSGGTDTQYF
TGTGCCAGCAGTGCGTCTAGCGGGGGCACAGATACGCAGTATTTT
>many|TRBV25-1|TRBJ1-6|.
CASRQYYPDNSPLHF
TGTGCCAGCAGACAATACTATCCCGATAATTCACCCCTCCACTTT
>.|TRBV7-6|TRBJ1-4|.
CASSLVYEELFF
TGTGCCAGCAGCTTGGTGTACGAAGAACTGTTTTTT
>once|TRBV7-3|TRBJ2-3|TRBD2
CASSSSGGEDTQYF
TGTGCCAGCAGCTCTAGCGGGGGCGAGGATACGCAGTATTTT
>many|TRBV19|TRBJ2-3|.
CASSIRGRTDTQYF
TGTGCCAGTAGTATCCGAGGGAGGACAGATACGCAGTATTTT
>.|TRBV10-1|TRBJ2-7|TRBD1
CASSGSKGTGGEQYF
TGCGCCAGCAGTGGGTCTAAAGGGACAGGGGGCGAGCAGTACTTC
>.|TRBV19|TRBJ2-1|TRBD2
CASRLAGGIKRFNEQFF
TGTGCCAGTCGACTAGCGGGGGGGATAAAACGGTTCAATGAGCAGTTCTTC
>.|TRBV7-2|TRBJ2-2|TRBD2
CASSLAGLLRANTGELFF
TGTGCCAGCAGCTTAGCGGGACTACTTCGCGCGAACACCGGGGAGCTGTTTTTT
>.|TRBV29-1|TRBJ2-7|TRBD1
CSVRADRDNEQYF
TGCAGCGTCCGAGCGGACAGGGACAACGAGCAGTACTTC
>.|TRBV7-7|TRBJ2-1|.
CACSFGQNNEQFF
TGTGCCTGCAGCTTCGGACAGAACAATGAGCAGTTCTTC
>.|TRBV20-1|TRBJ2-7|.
CSATAPRRPDYEQYF
TGCAGTGCTACCGCCCCCCGGAGGCCGGACTACGAGCAGTACTTC
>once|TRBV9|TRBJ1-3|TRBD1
CASSVGTGTGNTIYF
TGTGCCAGCAGCGTAGGGACAGGGACGGGCAACACCATATATTTT
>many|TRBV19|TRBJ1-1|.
CASSSLSGYGTEAFF
TGTGCCAGTAGTTCTCTATCAGGGTATGGGACTGAAGCTTTCTTT
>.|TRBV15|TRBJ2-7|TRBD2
CATSRDPSGDYEQYF
TGTGCCACCAGCAGAGATCCTAGCGGGGACTACGAGCAGTACTTC
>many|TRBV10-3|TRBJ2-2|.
CAIKKVVGNSGELFF
TGTGCCATCAAGAAGGTAGTGGGGAACAGCGGGGAGCTGTTTTTT
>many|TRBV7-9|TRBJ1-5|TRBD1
CASSLGQGSQPQHF
TGTGCCAGCAGCTTAGGACAGGGGAGTCAGCCCCAGCATTTT
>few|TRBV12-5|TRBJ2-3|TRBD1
CASSWDRGTQYF
TGTGCCAGCAGTTGGGACAGGGGCACGCAGTATTTT
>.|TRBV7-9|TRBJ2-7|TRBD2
CAAARSGGGIHEQYF
TGTGCCGCGGCGCGCAGTGGGGGAGGGATCCACGAGCAGTACTTC
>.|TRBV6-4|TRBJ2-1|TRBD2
CASSDGTSGSDEQFF
TGTGCCAGCAGTGACGGGACTAGCGGGAGTGATGAGCAGTTCTTC
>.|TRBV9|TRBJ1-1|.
CASSLQSEAFF
TGTGCCAGCAGCTTACAAAGTGAAGCTTTCTTT
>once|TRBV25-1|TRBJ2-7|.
CASSETGTKSYEQYF
TGTGCCAGCAGTGAGACAGGAACCAAAAGCTACGAGCAGTACTTC
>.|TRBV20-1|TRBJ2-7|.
CSARSFGGTNYEQYF
TGCAGTGCTAGGAGTTTTGGGGGGACGAACTACGAGCAGTACTTC
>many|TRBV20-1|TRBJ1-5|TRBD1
CSVKARQGNQPQHF
TGCAGTGTGAAGGCGAGACAGGGTAATCAGCCCCAGCATTTT
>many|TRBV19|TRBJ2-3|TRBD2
CASRVASGGTDTQYF
TGTGCCAGTAGAGTCGCTAGCGGGGGCACAGATACGCAGTATTTT
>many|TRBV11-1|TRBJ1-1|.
CASSLRQNTEAFF
TGTGCCAGCAGCTTACGCCAGAACACTGAAGCTTTCTTT
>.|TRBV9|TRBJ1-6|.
CASSVGPGGSNSPLHF
TGTGCCAGCAGCGTAGGACCAGGAGGGAGTAATTCACCCCTCCACTTT
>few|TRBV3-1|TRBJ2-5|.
CASNNWGHQETQYF
TGTGCCAGCAACAATTGGGGGCACCAAGAGACCCAGTACTTC
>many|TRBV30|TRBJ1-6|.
CAWSPGQDSPLHF
TGTGCCTGGAGTCCAGGGCAGGATTCACCCCTCCACTTT
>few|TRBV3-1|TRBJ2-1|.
CASSQLTASSYNEQFF
TGTGCCAGCAGCCAACTGACAGCTAGCTCCTACAATGAGCAGTTCTTC
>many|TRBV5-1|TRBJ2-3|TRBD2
CASSLGGSGGMRTDTQYF
TGCGCCAGCAGCTTGGGAGGGAGCGGGGGGATGCGGACAGATACGCAGTATTTT
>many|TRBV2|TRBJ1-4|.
CASSRTDEKLFF
TGTGCCAGCAGTCGGACAGATGAAAAACTGTTTTTT
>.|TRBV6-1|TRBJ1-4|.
CASSYDTGYEKLSF
TGTGCCAGCAGTTACGACACCGGATACGAAAAACTGTCTTTT
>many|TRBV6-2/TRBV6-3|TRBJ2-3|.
CASSYTGPDTQYF
TGTGCCAGCAGTTATACAGGGCCAGATACGCAGTATTTT
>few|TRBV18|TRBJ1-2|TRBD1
CASSPAGQGGGYTF
TGTGCCAGCTCACCAGCTGGACAGGGGGGAGGCTACACCTTC
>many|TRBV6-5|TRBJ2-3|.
CASSEIGDTQYF
TGTGCCAGCAGTGAAATAGGAGATACGCAGTATTTT
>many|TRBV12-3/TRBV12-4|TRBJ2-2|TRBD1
CASSPRQGGTGELFF
TGTGCCAGCAGTCCCCGACAGGGCGGCACCGGGGAGCTGTTTTTT
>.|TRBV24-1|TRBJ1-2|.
CATSDQTLGGYTF
TGTGCCACCAGTGATCAGACTTTGGGTGGCTACACCTTC
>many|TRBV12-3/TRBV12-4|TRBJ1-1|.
CASSRLGTEAFF
TGTGCCAGCAGTCGCCTGGGCACTGAAGCTTTCTTT
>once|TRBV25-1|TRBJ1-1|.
CASSESKQANTEAFF
TGTGCCAGCAGTGAATCTAAGCAGGCGAACACTGAAGCTTTCTTT
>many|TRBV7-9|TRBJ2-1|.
CASSLEKTVYNEQFF
TGTGCCAGCAGCTTAGAGAAGACAGTCTACAATGAGCAGTTCTTC
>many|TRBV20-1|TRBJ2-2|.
CSASPHGTSSGELFF
TGCAGTGCTAGTCCCCACGGGACCAGCTCCGGGGAGCTGTTTTTT
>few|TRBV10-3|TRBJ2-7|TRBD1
CAIRGQGYEQYF
TGTGCCATCAGAGGACAGGGTTACGAGCAGTACTTC
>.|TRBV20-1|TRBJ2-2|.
CSAAWGDATNTGELFF
TGCAGTGCAGCGTGGGGCGACGCGACGAACACCGGGGAGCTGTTTTTT